These 14 T cell receptor beta chains originate from one sample sequenced in a study of blood T cell repertoires in COVID-19. Libraries were prepared by immunoSEQ multiplex PCR; TCRdb keeps only in-frame clonotypes and omits some of them. The sample has some 170,000 clones, approximately 80% seen once; the top ten hold 13% to 15%. Sequencing was carried out using PBMCs or T cells enriched from blood (not recorded which). All receptors derive from a man aged 50 or older who had recovered from COVID-19.

The chain has TRBV4-2 and TRBJ2-7; 13 bases match TRBD2. In germline, CDR1 is LGHNA, CDR2 YNFKEQ. This CDR3 is 16 amino acids long. V lost 1 base to trimming and J lost 5 bases; unmatched junction nucleotides: 5. Written as DNA, the CDR3 is TGTGCCAGCAGCCAAGGGGGGACTAGCGGGGTAAACGAGCAGTACTTC. Translation: CASSQGGTSGVNEQYF.

This CDR3 reads CASSSRRQSRNSPLHF. In DNA, the CDR3 is TGTGCCAGTAGTAGCAGAAGACAGAGCCGTAATTCACCCCTCCACTTT. The V and J genes are TRBV19 and TRBJ1-6; D is possibly TRBD1 (5 bases). Germline V gene sequence: CDR1 LNHDA, CDR2 SQIVND (reference sequence). This CDR3 comprises 16 residues. Trimming pared 4 bases from V and 6 bases from J, leaving 16 bases between.

This CDR3 is CASSAQLAGAGNEQFF. CDR3 in DNA: TGCGCCAGCAGCGCGCAACTAGCCGGTGCGGGGAATGAGCAGTTCTTC. J is TRBJ2-1 and V is TRBV5-1; a weak D match, TRBD2 (6 bases). The CDR3 totals 16 residues. Trimming left V 4 bases short and J 7 bases short, with 21 bases between. The germline CDR1 and CDR2 sequences are SGHRS and YFSETQ.

The chain has TRBV28 and TRBJ1-6; 7 bases are shared with TRBD1. With V trimmed by 6 bases and J by 6 bases, 2 bases remained unmatched. Germline values: CDR1 MDHEN, CDR2 SYDVKM. The CDR3 runs to 13 residues. The CDR3 DNA reads as TGTGCCAGCAGAAGGACAGGTAATTCACCCCTCCACTTT. It specifies CASRRTGNSPLHF.

The chain carries TRBV30 and TRBJ2-7; D might be TRBD2 (6 bases). The CDR3 length is 13 residues. V dropped 3 bases and J dropped 4 bases, with 13 bases sitting between them. CDR1 is GTSNPN and CDR2 is SVGIG in the germline V gene (reference sequence). In DNA form, the CDR3 reads TGTGCCTGGAGCGGGGGTCTTCGATACGAGCAGTACTTC. It is translated as CAWSGGLRYEQYF. Supplemented by reference TRBV30 and TRBJ2-7, the full variable domain reads SQTIHQWPATLVQPVGSPLSLECTVEGTSNPNLYWYRQAAGRGLQLLFYSVGIGQISSEVPQNLSASRPQDRQFILSSKKLLLSDSGFYLCAWSGGLRYEQYFGPGTRLTVT.

This clone was recorded a few times. This sequence joins TRBV5-1 and TRBJ1-3; 7 bases fit TRBD1. Germline values: CDR1 SGHRS, CDR2 YFSETQ. This CDR3 spans 19 amino acids. V gave up 1 base and J gave up 0 bases; unmatched junction bases: 13. CDR3: CASSLWGVRDSSSGNTIYF. Written as DNA, the CDR3 is TGCGCCAGCAGCTTGTGGGGGGTCCGGGACAGCTCCTCTGGAAACACCATATATTTT.

The CDR3 region has the DNA TGTGCCAGCAGCGTACCAGGGACAGGCTATGGCTACACCTTC. Translating it yields CASSVPGTGYGYTF. The J gene is TRBJ1-2, the V gene TRBV9, with 8 bases fitting TRBD1. V shed 1 base, J shed 4 bases, and the junction held 3 bases outside the gene matches. The CDR3 has 14 amino acids. Per the germline V gene, CDR1 is SGDLS and CDR2 is YYNGEE.

The rearrangement uses TRBV16 and TRBJ1-1; D might be TRBD1 (5 bases). The CDR3 contains 14 residues. Germline V CDR1 and CDR2: KGHSY, FQNENV. Deletions cut 4 bases from V and 4 bases from J, with 13 bases between. In DNA, the CDR3 is TGTGCCAGCAGCCTAGGACATCCCGGCACTGAAGCTTTCTTT. Translation gives CASSLGHPGTEAFF.

The rearrangement uses TRBV5-5 and TRBJ1-2; TRBD1 is a possible D gene (6 bases). CDR1 and CDR2 from the germline V gene are SGHKS and YYEKEE (reference sequence). The V end was cut by 2 bases, the J end by 7 bases, with 12 bases between. This CDR3 is 13 amino acids long. CDR3 sequence (DNA): TGTGCCAGCAGCTTTGTGGCCAGGGGTGGCTACACCTTC. It encodes CASSFVARGGYTF.

This clone was observed a handful of times. The V gene is TRBV7-8, the J gene TRBJ2-7; tentatively, D is TRBD2 (5 bases). Germline-derived CDR1 and CDR2 are SGHVS and FQNEAQ. The CDR3 has 11 residues. V gave up 3 bases and J gave up 9 bases, with 9 bases separating them. The CDR3 region is CASSFSGVQYF. The CDR3 nucleotides are TGTGCCAGCAGCTTTTCCGGGGTGCAGTACTTC.

This sequence joins TRBV19 and TRBJ2-5, with 7 bases identical to TRBD1. The junction had 5 bases not matched to a gene; V was cut back by 2 bases and J by 5 bases. The CDR3 runs to 14 residues. CDR1 is LNHDA, CDR2 SQIVND, per germline (reference sequence). CDR3 bases: TGTGCCAGTAGTATAAGGGGGCGGATCGAGACCCAGTACTTC. This encodes CASSIRGRIETQYF.

The rearrangement joins TRBV5-1 to TRBJ1-6, with 9 bases identical to TRBD1. Germline V gene data show CDR1 as SGHRS and CDR2 as YFSETQ. There are 15 residues in the CDR3. The J segment lost 10 bases and the V segment lost 4 bases, leaving 9 bases of the junction unmatched. This CDR3 reads CASSPGTGMESPLHF. The CDR3 DNA reads as TGCGCCAGCAGCCCCGGGACAGGGATGGAATCACCCCTCCACTTT.

The chain carries TRBV7-9 and TRBJ1-2, with 11 bases aligning to TRBD1. This CDR3 is built from 15 residues. Looked up from germline, CDR1 is SEHNR and CDR2 is FQNEAQ (reference sequence). With 2 bases clipped from V and 4 bases from J, the junction kept 3 bases outside the gene matches. The CDR3 here is CASSLHGQGAYGYTF. The CDR3 nucleotides read TGTGCCAGCAGCTTACACGGACAGGGGGCCTATGGCTACACCTTC.

Here the CDR3 reads CASSQGTGDGYTF. In DNA, the CDR3 is TGCGCCAGCAGCCAAGGGACAGGGGATGGCTACACCTTC. The chain employs TRBV5-1 and TRBJ1-2, with TRBD1 identical over 10 bases. The junction had 3 bases not matched to a gene; V was cut back by 4 bases and J by 6 bases. CDR1 and CDR2 (germline): SGHRS, YFSETQ. This CDR3 is 13 amino acids long. Variable domain in full (rest from reference TRBV5-1 and TRBJ1-2): KAGVTQTPRYLIKTRGQQVTLSCSPISGHRSVSWYQQTPGQGLQFLFEYFSETQRNKGNFPGRFSGRQFSNSRSEMNVSTLELGDSALYLCASSQGTGDGYTFGSGTRLTVV.